Below are 9 T cell receptor beta chains sequenced from a single sample in a study of high-grade serous ovarian cancer treatment subgroups. Using immunoSEQ multiplex PCR, the repertoire was profiled, and TCRdb retains in-frame clones only, with some absent. Found here are 15,000 to 20,000 clones, around 79% of them singletons; the top ten hold about 6.5%. Tumor samples were obtained before definitive surgery or chemotherapy. The sequenced sample consisted of tumor tissue. The receptors come from a human donor with high-grade serous ovarian cancer.

V usage is TRBV27 and J usage is TRBJ2-2; D call uncertain. The V gene lost 1 base and the J gene lost 7 bases, with 1 base spanning the gap. This CDR3 has 11 amino acids. The germline CDR1 and CDR2 sequences are MNHEY and SMNVEV (reference sequence). The CDR3 loop reads CASSLFGELFF. The CDR3 DNA reads as TGTGCCAGCAGTTTATTCGGGGAGCTGTTTTTT.

The CDR3 is CASSLAPFLYNEQFF. CDR3 DNA: TGTGCCAGCAGCTTAGCGCCTTTTCTCTACAATGAGCAGTTCTTC. The chain employs TRBV7-9 and TRBJ2-1; D ambiguous. Looked up from germline, CDR1 is SEHNR and CDR2 is FQNEAQ (reference sequence). The CDR3 extends over 15 amino acids. Between the trimmed V and J ends, which lost 0 bases and 3 bases, there was a span of 9 bases.

A word on this clone: The identical CDR3 is also encoded by other nucleotide sequences in the sample. The J gene is TRBJ2-7, the V gene TRBV18, with TRBD1 matching over 9 bases. Germline CDR1 and CDR2: KGHSH and LQKENI. J gave up 4 bases and V 3 bases, and 4 bases lay outside the gene matches. This CDR3 comprises 14 residues. CDR3 DNA: TGTGCCAGCTCACCTAGACAGGGGGTTTACGAGCAGTACTTC. This gives the protein CASSPRQGVYEQYF.

This chain links TRBV30 with TRBJ2-7; perhaps TRBD2 as D (5 bases). There are 13 residues in the CDR3. From germline, CDR1 is GTSNPN and CDR2 SVGIG (reference sequence). Trimming removed 5 bases from V and 6 bases from J, with 17 bases in between. The CDR3 here is CAWGNLEGGEQYF. CDR3 DNA: TGTGCCTGGGGGAACCTTGAGGGCGGCGAGCAGTACTTC.

The chain carries TRBV19 and TRBJ2-1, with 7 bases matching TRBD2. The CDR3 loop spans 16 amino acids. Germline CDR1 is LNHDA and CDR2 is SQIVND (reference sequence). Trimming at V came to 1 base and at J to 2 bases, leaving 5 bases not matched to a gene. The DNA for the CDR3 is TGTGCCAGTAGTATAGCCCCTAGCGGAACCTACAATGAGCAGTTCTTC. Translating it yields CASSIAPSGTYNEQFF.

The chain carries TRBV7-9 and TRBJ1-3; 7 nucleotides agree with TRBD1. There are 15 residues in the CDR3. Trimming at V came to 6 bases and at J to 2 bases, leaving 7 bases not matched to a gene. CDR1 and CDR2 from the germline V gene are SEHNR and FQNEAQ (reference sequence). The CDR3 spells CASSPGGAAGNTIYF. CDR3 DNA sequence: TGTGCCAGCAGTCCAGGGGGTGCGGCTGGAAACACCATATATTTT.

The chain joins TRBV10-3 to TRBJ1-6; the D gene is possibly TRBD1 (5 bases). Germline CDR1 and CDR2: ENHRY and SYGVKD. Trimming shortened V by 4 bases and J by 4 bases, and 11 bases separated the two germline ends. This CDR3 has 15 amino acids. The CDR3 nucleotides are TGTGCCATCAGTGGAAGGGGTGCTTATAATTCACCCCTCCACTTT. This gives the protein CAISGRGAYNSPLHF.

In this sample, this clone turned up a few times. The V and J genes are TRBV19 and TRBJ1-1, with D perhaps matching TRBD1 (6 bases). The CDR3 covers 12 residues. Per the germline V gene, CDR1 is LNHDA and CDR2 is SQIVND (reference sequence). Deletions cut 3 bases from V and 7 bases from J, with 9 bases between. CDR3 DNA sequence: TGTGCCAGTAGTATTATACAGGGTGAAGCTTTCTTT. Translated, it gives CASSIIQGEAFF.

This clone ranks as medium-sized. V is TRBV30 and J is TRBJ1-1; 9 nucleotides align to TRBD1. Per the germline V gene, CDR1 is GTSNPN and CDR2 is SVGIG (reference sequence). With V trimmed by 4 bases and J by 0 bases, 3 bases remained unmatched. The CDR3 sequence is 14 residues long. CDR3 sequence reads: CAWTDRGMNTEAFF. The DNA for the CDR3 is TGTGCCTGGACGGACAGGGGAATGAACACTGAAGCTTTCTTT. Variable domain in full (rest from reference TRBV30 and TRBJ1-1): SQTIHQWPATLVQPVGSPLSLECTVEGTSNPNLYWYRQAAGRGLQLLFYSVGIGQISSEVPQNLSASRPQDRQFILSSKKLLLSDSGFYLCAWTDRGMNTEAFFGQGTRLTVV.